The text below deals with one TCR beta chain. This record belongs to a study of blood T cell repertoires in COVID-19. Across the study: Samples of COVID-19 (acute and convalescent) were obtained from the United States, Italy and Spain. Sources were T cells, B-cell-depleted T cells, or PBMCs; the material itself was cDNA or gDNA.

CDR3 length: 16 residues. V was pared by 3 bases and J by 3 bases, with 7 bases of the junction left unmatched. Germline CDR1 reads LNHDA; CDR2 reads SQIVND (reference sequence). Original handling: Estimation of nucleated cell counts was performed using reference gene primer amplification. Sequencing was performed with immunoSEQ multiplex PCR; in TCRdb, only in-frame clones are kept and a portion is missing. The V and J calls and the clone size are those of that table, but D and trimming were determined from the DNA. Counted here are about 39,000 clones, 80% to 90% occurring once; the ten biggest clones make up roughly 40%.

The sample consisted of peripheral blood. The receptor's source is a human donor in a cohort sampled during active or convalescent COVID-19. The donor label of this sample is uncertain. V is TRBV19 and J is TRBJ2-1; 8 bases map to TRBD2. The CDR3 coding sequence is TGTGCCAGTAGTATGGGGAGCGGGAGCTACTACAATGAGCAGTTCTTC. This codes for CASSMGSGSYYNEQFF.